Each of the 17 T cell receptor beta chains below was sequenced from the same sample in a study of graft-versus-host responses after intestinal transplantation. The protocol was immunoSEQ multiplex PCR, while the TCRdb copy is restricted to in-frame clones and leaves out a portion. The sample lists tens of thousands of clones, over 85% seen once, with 1.1% in the top ten. These TCRs are of unknown antigen specificity. This material consisted of unstimulated CD8+ T cells sorted from spleen or lymph node cells, taken before transplant. Every receptor here comes from a human donor who was the organ donor for an intestinal transplant.

This chain uses TRBV21-1 with TRBJ1-3; the table's D call of TRBD1 was not tested on the DNA. TRBV21-1 is a pseudogene segment. The CDR3 runs to 15 residues. CDR3 residues: CASTGDPTSGNTIYF. The CDR3 DNA sequence: TGTGCCAGCACAGGGGACCCTACCTCGGGAAACACCATATATTTT.

This clone occurred once. V gene TRBV5-5 combines with J gene TRBJ1-2, with 9 bases fitting TRBD1. Germline trimming cut 2 bases from V and 3 bases from J; bases unmatched to any gene: 5. The CDR3 consists of 15 residues. Germline values: CDR1 SGHKS, CDR2 YYEKEE (reference sequence). The CDR3 loop is CASSFRQGDYYGYTF. CDR3 in DNA: TGTGCCAGCAGCTTCCGACAGGGGGATTACTATGGCTACACCTTC.

J is TRBJ2-7 and V is TRBV25-1; D is perhaps TRBD1 (5 bases). Germline CDR1 MGHDK, CDR2 SYGVNS. The germline V and J ends were trimmed by 1 base and 3 bases, with 13 bases remaining between them. This CDR3 contains 15 residues. The CDR3: CASSESGWALYEQYF. CDR3 DNA sequence: TGTGCCAGCAGTGAATCAGGGTGGGCCCTCTACGAGCAGTACTTC.

This clone was observed once. V and J are TRBV9 and TRBJ2-1; 9 bases align to TRBD2. The CDR3 length is 17 residues. The V gene end was trimmed by 0 bases and the J gene end by 1 base; junction bases not matched to a gene: 5. Germline loops: CDR1 SGDLS, CDR2 YYNGEE. CDR3: CASSVATSGPSYNEQFF. The CDR3 coding sequence is TGTGCCAGCAGCGTAGCAACTAGCGGGCCATCCTACAATGAGCAGTTCTTC.

The rearrangement joins TRBV7-6 to TRBJ2-3; 14 bases are shared with TRBD2. V shed 5 bases and J 2 bases; nucleotides not matched to a gene: 12. The CDR3 extends over 19 amino acids. Germline assignment: CDR1 SGHVS and CDR2 FNYEAQ. The CDR3 reads CASSTRTSGGPVFTDTQYF. Here the CDR3 DNA reads TGTGCCAGCAGCACACGGACTAGCGGGGGGCCGGTGTTCACAGATACGCAGTATTTT.

The chain recombines TRBV4-1 with TRBJ1-5, with a tentative D call TRBD1 (5 bases). Trimming left V 1 base short and J 0 bases short, with 13 bases between. The CDR3 contains 17 residues. Germline-derived CDR1 and CDR2 are MGHRA and YSYEKL. CDR3 in amino acids: CASSQGGDSYSNQPQHF. CDR3 DNA: TGCGCCAGCAGCCAAGGTGGAGACAGCTATAGCAATCAGCCCCAGCATTTT.

The V gene is TRBV10-3, the J gene TRBJ2-7; TRBD1 is a possible D gene (5 bases). From germline, CDR1 is ENHRY and CDR2 SYGVKD. This CDR3 comprises 17 residues. V gave up 2 bases and J gave up 3 bases, with 20 bases separating them. CDR3 residues: CAISEPKLDVGLYEQYF. Written as DNA, the CDR3 is TGTGCCATCAGTGAGCCTAAGCTTGACGTGGGGCTCTACGAGCAGTACTTC.

V and J are TRBV4-1 and TRBJ1-1; D gene unclear. The CDR3 contains 15 residues. CDR1 and CDR2 (germline): MGHRA, YSYEKL. Trimming stripped 1 base from V and 5 bases from J, with 14 bases between. The CDR3 DNA reads TGCGCCAGCAGCCAAGTCGCCGGGGTGGGGACTGAAGCTTTCTTT. This gives the protein CASSQVAGVGTEAFF.

The chain has TRBV11-2 and TRBJ2-7; the D is unclear. V gave up 4 bases and J gave up 0 bases, with 10 bases separating them. Germline V gene data show CDR1 as SGHAT and CDR2 as FQNNGV. The CDR3 length is 14 residues. This chain's CDR3 is CASSSAPGSYEQYF. The DNA for the CDR3 is TGTGCCAGCAGCTCCGCCCCGGGCTCCTACGAGCAGTACTTC. Together with reference TRBV11-2 and TRBJ2-7, the CDR3 gives the full variable domain: EAGVAQSPRYKIIEKRQSVAFWCNPISGHATLYWYQQILGQGPKLLIQFQNNGVVDDSQLPKDRFSAERLKGVDSTLKIQPAKLEDSAVYLCASSSAPGSYEQYFGPGTRLTVT.

The rearrangement uses TRBV4-1 and TRBJ1-5; D may be TRBD1 (5 bases). The V and J ends lost 10 bases and 0 bases respectively, with 13 bases between them. Germline CDR1 and CDR2: MGHRA and YSYEKL. This CDR3 comprises 14 residues. CDR3 bases: TGCGCCACCGCACAGGCCCCTAGCAATCAGCCCCAGCATTTT. Translating it yields CATAQAPSNQPQHF.

This chain joins TRBV7-8 and TRBJ2-3, with 10 nucleotides matching TRBD2. Per germline, CDR1 SGHVS and CDR2 FQNEAQ. Trimming removed 2 bases from V and 0 bases from J; junction bases left unmatched: 5. There are 17 residues in the CDR3. The CDR3 here is CASSLIGTSASTDTQYF. Written as DNA, the CDR3 is TGTGCCAGCAGCTTAATAGGGACTAGCGCAAGCACAGATACGCAGTATTTT.

The chain combines TRBV7-2 with TRBJ1-3; D is unresolved. Trimming took off 3 bases at V and 4 bases at J, with 13 bases between the two ends. Germline V gene lookup returns CDR1 SGHTA and CDR2 FQGNSA. This CDR3 comprises 15 residues. CDR3 amino acids: CASSFVPSPGNTIYF. CDR3 DNA: TGTGCCAGCAGCTTTGTTCCTTCCCCGGGAAACACCATATATTTT.

Comments on this clone: Additional DNA sequences in this sample encode the identical CDR3. In DNA, the CDR3 is TGTGCCAGCAGTCCATCTAGCGGATTACACTCCTACGAGCAGTACTTC. The encoded protein is CASSPSSGLHSYEQYF. J is TRBJ2-7 and V is TRBV27; 7 nucleotides match TRBD2. Germline CDR1 is MNHEY and CDR2 is SMNVEV (reference sequence). This CDR3 region has 16 residues. V shed 5 bases and J 0 bases; nucleotides not matched to a gene: 10.

The chain links TRBV1 to TRBJ2-1; TRBD2 is the table's D call and was not checked against the DNA. TRBV1 is labeled a pseudogene. The CDR3 is 15 amino acids. CDR3 DNA sequence: TGCACCAGCAGCCCTCCGGCTAGCATCTACAATGAGCAGTTCTTC. It yields the protein CTSSPPASIYNEQFF.

The gene calls are TRBV7-3 and TRBJ1-2; tentatively, D is TRBD1 (5 bases). The CDR3 length is 13 residues. V gave up 2 bases and J gave up 8 bases, with 12 bases separating them. Germline loops: CDR1 SGHTA, CDR2 FQGTGA. CDR3 sequence reads: CASSLGAGDGYTF. The CDR3 coding sequence is TGTGCCAGCAGCTTAGGGGCGGGGGACGGCTACACCTTC.

This sequence joins TRBV7-9 and TRBJ2-7; D is unclear. Per the germline V gene, CDR1 is SEHNR and CDR2 is FQNEAQ (reference sequence). V lost 3 bases to trimming and J lost 0 bases, with 6 bases between them. This CDR3 contains 13 residues. The CDR3 DNA sequence: TGTGCCAGCAGCTTGATCGGCTCCTACGAGCAGTACTTC. As protein: CASSLIGSYEQYF.

The gene calls are TRBV7-9 and TRBJ2-1, with D possibly matching TRBD2 (6 bases). The CDR3 consists of 12 residues. Trimming took off 5 bases at V and 9 bases at J, with 11 bases between the two ends. Germline CDR1 and CDR2: SEHNR and FQNEAQ (reference sequence). In DNA form, the CDR3 reads TGTGCCAGCAGCGGAGGGGACGGTGAGCAGTTCTTC. Amino acid sequence: CASSGGDGEQFF.